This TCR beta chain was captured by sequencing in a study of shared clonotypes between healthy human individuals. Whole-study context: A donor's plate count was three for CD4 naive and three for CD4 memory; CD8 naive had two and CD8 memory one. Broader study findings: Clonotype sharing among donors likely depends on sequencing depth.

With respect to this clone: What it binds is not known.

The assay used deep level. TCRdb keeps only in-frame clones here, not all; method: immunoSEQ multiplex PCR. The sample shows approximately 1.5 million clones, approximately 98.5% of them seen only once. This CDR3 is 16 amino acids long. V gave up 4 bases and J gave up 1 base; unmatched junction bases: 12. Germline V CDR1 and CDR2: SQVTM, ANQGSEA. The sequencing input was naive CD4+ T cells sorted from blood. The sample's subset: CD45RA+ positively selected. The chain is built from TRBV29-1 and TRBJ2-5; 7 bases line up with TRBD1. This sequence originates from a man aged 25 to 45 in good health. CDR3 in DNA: TGCAGCGTTGGGTCCTTTACAGGGGCTAGCCAAGAGACCCAGTACTTC. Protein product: CSVGSFTGASQETQYF. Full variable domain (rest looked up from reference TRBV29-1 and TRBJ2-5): SAVISQKPSRDICQRGTSLTIQCQVDSQVTMMFWYRQQPGQSLTLIATANQGSEATYESGFVIDKFPISRPNLTFSTLTVSNMSPEDSSIYLCSVGSFTGASQETQYFGPGTRLLVL.